This T cell receptor (beta chain) came from a study of T cells in localized non-small cell lung cancer. Study outcomes and limitations: Elevated blood T cell density was associated with longer overall survival.

Measured with immunoSEQ multiplex PCR; TCRdb has only the in-frame clones, and not every one. Of nearly 35,000 clones listed, approximately 90% are singletons. Germline lookup yields CDR1 KGHSH and CDR2 LQKENI. The CDR3 totals 15 residues. V lost 1 base, J lost 3 bases, and 9 bases lay in between. Details on this clone: Antigen specificity is unknown.

The sample here was peripheral blood mononuclear cells, taken before any cancer treatment. This sequence was found in a female donor older than 55 with stage II lung adenocarcinoma. The gene calls are TRBV18 and TRBJ2-2; D may be TRBD1 (5 bases). The CDR3 nucleotides read TGTGCCAGCTCACCACAGGGGTTAGACACCGGGGAGCTGTTTTTT. Its translation: CASSPQGLDTGELFF.